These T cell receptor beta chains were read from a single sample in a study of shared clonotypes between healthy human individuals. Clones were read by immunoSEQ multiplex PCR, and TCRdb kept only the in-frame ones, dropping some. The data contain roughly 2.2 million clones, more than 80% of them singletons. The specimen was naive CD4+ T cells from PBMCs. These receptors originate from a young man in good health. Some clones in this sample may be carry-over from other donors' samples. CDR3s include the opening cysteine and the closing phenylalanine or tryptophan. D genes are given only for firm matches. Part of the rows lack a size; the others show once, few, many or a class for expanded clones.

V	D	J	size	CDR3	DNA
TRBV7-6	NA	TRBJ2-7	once	CASSLTMGEQYF	TGTGCCAGCAGCTTGACCATGGGCGAGCAGTACTTC
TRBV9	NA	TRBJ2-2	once	CASSDPRGKNTGELFF	TGTGCCAGCAGCGACCCCAGAGGGAAGAACACCGGGGAGCTGTTTTTT
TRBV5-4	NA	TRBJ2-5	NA	CASSAQIGETQYF	TGTGCCAGCAGCGCACAAATCGGGGAGACCCAGTACTTC
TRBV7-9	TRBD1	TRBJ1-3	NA	CAVISGGHLASPGNTIYF	TGTGCCGTTATATCAGGGGGCCACCTAGCTAGTCCTGGAAACACCATATATTTT
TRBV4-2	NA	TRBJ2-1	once	CASSLVHRDQGYNEQFF	TGTGCCAGCAGCCTCGTCCACCGGGACCAGGGCTACAATGAGCAGTTCTTC
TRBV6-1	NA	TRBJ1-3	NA	CASSVALVDSGNTIYF	TGTGCCAGCAGTGTCGCCCTCGTCGACTCTGGAAACACCATATATTTT
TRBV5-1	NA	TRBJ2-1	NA	CASSSTYNEQFF	TGCGCCAGCAGCTCAACTTACAATGAGCAGTTCTTC
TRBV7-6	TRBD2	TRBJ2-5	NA	CASSPGLAGGAETQYF	TGTGCCAGCAGCCCGGGACTAGCGGGAGGTGCAGAGACCCAGTACTTC
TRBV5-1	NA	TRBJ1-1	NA	CASSLDGQMNTEAFF	TGCGCCAGCAGCTTGGACGGACAGATGAACACTGAAGCTTTCTTT
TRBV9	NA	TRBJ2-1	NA	CASSPGVSEQFF	TGTGCCAGCTCCCCAGGGGTTAGCGAGCAGTTCTTC
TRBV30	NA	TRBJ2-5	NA	CAWAHRGETQYF	TGTGCCTGGGCACACAGAGGAGAGACCCAGTACTTC
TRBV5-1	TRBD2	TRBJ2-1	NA	CASSRVVGGRVYEQFF	TGCGCCAGCAGCCGAGTTGTGGGAGGGCGGGTCTATGAGCAGTTCTTC
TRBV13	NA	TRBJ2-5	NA	CASSLSSQETQYF	TGTGCCAGCAGCTTATCGAGCCAAGAGACCCAGTACTTC
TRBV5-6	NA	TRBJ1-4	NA	CASSLKGWGVPTNEKLFF	TGTGCCAGCAGCTTAAAGGGGTGGGGTGTTCCAACTAATGAAAAACTGTTTTTT
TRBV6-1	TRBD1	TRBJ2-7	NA	CASSDTGTGSYEQYF	TGTGCCAGCAGTGATACCGGGACAGGCTCCTACGAGCAGTACTTC
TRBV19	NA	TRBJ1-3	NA	CASSLQGLRENTIYF	TGTGCCAGTAGTCTACAAGGCCTACGGGAAAACACCATATATTTT
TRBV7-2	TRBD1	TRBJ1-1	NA	CASSYSGQGGTEAFF	TGTGCCAGCAGCTACTCGGGACAGGGTGGTACTGAAGCTTTCTTT
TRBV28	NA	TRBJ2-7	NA	CASSSGDRGDEQYF	TGTGCCAGCAGTTCCGGCGACCGAGGAGACGAGCAGTACTTC
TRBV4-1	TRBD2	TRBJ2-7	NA	CASSPRGGLALSYEQYF	TGCGCCAGCAGCCCGAGAGGTGGACTAGCGTTATCCTACGAGCAGTACTTC
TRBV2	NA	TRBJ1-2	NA	CASSGPGGGYGYTF	TGTGCCAGCAGTGGCCCGGGGGGAGGCTATGGCTACACCTTC
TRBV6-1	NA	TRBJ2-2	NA	CASRGGTPQGGELFF	TGTGCCAGCAGGGGCGGGACTCCCCAAGGCGGGGAGCTGTTTTTT
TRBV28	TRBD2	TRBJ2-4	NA	CASSSPLAGGLRLAKNIQYF	TGTGCCAGCAGTTCCCCACTAGCGGGAGGGCTTAGGTTGGCCAAAAACATTCAGTACTTC
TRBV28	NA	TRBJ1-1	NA	CASSQPGEAFF	TGTGCCAGCAGTCAGCCCGGTGAAGCTTTCTTT
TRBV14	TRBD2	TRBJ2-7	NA	CASSPRDYNSYEQYF	TGTGCCAGCAGCCCCCGGGACTACAACTCCTACGAGCAGTACTTC
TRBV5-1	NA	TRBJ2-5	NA	CASSLAGGVGLQETQYF	TGCGCCAGCAGCTTGGCCGGTGGTGTGGGCCTCCAAGAGACCCAGTACTTC
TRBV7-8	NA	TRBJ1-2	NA	CASSLGSGRGLYGYTF	TGTGCCAGCAGCTTAGGTAGTGGCCGTGGGCTTTATGGCTACACCTTC
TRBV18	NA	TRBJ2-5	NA	CASSPSQGWVRETQYF	TGTGCCAGCTCACCAAGTCAGGGGTGGGTCCGAGAGACCCAGTACTTC
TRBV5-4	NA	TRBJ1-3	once	CASSISGNTIYF	TGTGCCAGCAGCATCTCTGGAAACACCATATATTTT
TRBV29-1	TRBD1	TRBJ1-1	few	CSVGTGNTEAFF	TGCAGCGTCGGGACAGGAAACACTGAAGCTTTCTTT
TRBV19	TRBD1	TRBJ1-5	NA	CASTRTGGQPQHF	TGTGCCAGTACCCGGACAGGGGGCCAGCCCCAGCATTTT
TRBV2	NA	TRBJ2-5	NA	CASNPIRVGGETQYF	TGTGCCAGCAACCCTATCCGAGTCGGAGGCGAGACCCAGTACTTC
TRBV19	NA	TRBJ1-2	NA	CASSIGRGADYGYTF	TGTGCCAGTAGTATAGGCAGGGGAGCTGACTATGGCTACACCTTC
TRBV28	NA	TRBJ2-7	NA	CASSFKAEQYF	TGTGCCAGCAGTTTTAAAGCCGAGCAGTACTTC
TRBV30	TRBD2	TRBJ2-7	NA	CAWSALPWDYSYEQYF	TGTGCCTGGAGTGCCTTACCATGGGACTATTCCTACGAGCAGTACTTC
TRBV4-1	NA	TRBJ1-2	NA	CASRHPIGPPPAAYGYTF	TGCGCCAGCAGGCATCCTATCGGTCCCCCGCCTGCTGCCTATGGCTACACCTTC
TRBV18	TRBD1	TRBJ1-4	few	CASSITGATNEKLFF	TGTGCCAGCTCCATCACAGGGGCAACTAATGAAAAACTGTTTTTT
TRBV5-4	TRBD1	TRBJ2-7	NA	CASSPRTGGPYEQYF	TGTGCCAGCAGCCCCCGGACAGGGGGTCCCTACGAGCAGTACTTC
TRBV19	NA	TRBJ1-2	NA	CASSRQGLIGYTF	TGTGCCAGTAGTAGGCAGGGGCTCATTGGCTACACCTTC
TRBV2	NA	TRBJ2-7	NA	CASSVTFSYEQYF	TGTGCCAGCAGTGTCACGTTCTCCTACGAGCAGTACTTC
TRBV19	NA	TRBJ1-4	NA	CASSIGSGGSEKLFF	TGTGCCAGTAGTATAGGCTCCGGCGGTAGCGAAAAACTGTTTTTT
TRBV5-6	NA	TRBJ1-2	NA	CASSLGQASYGYTF	TGTGCCAGCAGCTTGGGACAGGCGAGCTATGGCTACACCTTC
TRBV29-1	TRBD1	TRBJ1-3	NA	CSARTGTDSGNTIYF	TGCAGCGCAAGGACAGGGACAGACTCTGGAAACACCATATATTTT
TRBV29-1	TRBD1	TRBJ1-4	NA	CSVRGVATNEKLFF	TGCAGCGTCAGGGGGGTGGCAACTAATGAAAAACTGTTTTTT
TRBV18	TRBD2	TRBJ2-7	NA	CASSPPHTSAPYEQYF	TGTGCCAGCTCCCCACCACATACTAGCGCCCCGTACGAGCAGTACTTC
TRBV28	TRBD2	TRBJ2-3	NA	CASRGLAVTDTQYF	TGTGCCAGCAGGGGACTAGCAGTGACAGATACGCAGTATTTT
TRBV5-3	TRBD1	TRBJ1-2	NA	CARRSKGQGAPCLPLANYGYTF	TGTGCCAGAAGATCGAAAGGACAGGGGGCGCCCTGTCTCCCATTAGCTAACTATGGCTACACCTTC
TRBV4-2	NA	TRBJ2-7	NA	CASSQFGTPSVKTYEQYF	TGTGCCAGCAGCCAATTCGGGACACCCTCCGTAAAGACCTACGAGCAGTACTTC
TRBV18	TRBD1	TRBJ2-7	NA	CASSPLGADRDYEQYF	TGTGCCAGCTCACCTCTAGGAGCGGACAGGGATTACGAGCAGTACTTC
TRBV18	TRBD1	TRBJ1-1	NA	CASSPGQALNTEAFF	TGTGCCAGCTCACCGGGACAGGCGCTGAACACTGAAGCTTTCTTT
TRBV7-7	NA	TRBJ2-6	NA	CASSPTGHRHSGANVLTF	TGTGCCAGCAGCCCCACGGGACACCGACACTCTGGGGCCAACGTCCTGACTTTC
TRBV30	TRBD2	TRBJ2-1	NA	CAWIHRSGRAGWYNEQFF	TGTGCCTGGATCCATCGTAGCGGGAGGGCCGGATGGTACAATGAGCAGTTCTTC
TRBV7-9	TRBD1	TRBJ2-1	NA	CASEGALHNEQFF	TGTGCCAGCGAGGGGGCCTTACACAATGAGCAGTTCTTC
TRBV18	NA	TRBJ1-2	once	CASSGTASNYGYTF	TGTGCCAGCTCCGGGACCGCTTCTAACTATGGCTACACCTTC